The rows below give T cell receptor beta chains drawn from one sample of a study of beta chain features in type 1 diabetes. Using immunoSEQ multiplex PCR, the repertoire was profiled, and TCRdb retains in-frame clones only, with some absent. The table shows about 240,000 clones, with roughly 14% occurring only once. The source material was naive CD4+ T cells from blood. The receptor set was obtained from a man aged 30 to 45 with type 1 diabetes. Both conserved end residues are part of each CDR3. The order of the fields is J gene, V gene, D gene, CDR3 protein. The D gene is left open where the match is weak.

TRBJ2-1,TRBV5-6,TRBD2,CASGQSSAGGTYNEQFF
TRBJ1-1,TRBV5-4,NA,CASSAIRTEDEAFF
TRBJ1-1,TRBV27,NA,CASSLRAATEAFF
TRBJ2-5,TRBV9,TRBD2,CASSRGSSGGQETQYF
TRBJ2-3,TRBV5-4,TRBD1,CASSPRTGRSTDTQYF
TRBJ1-5,TRBV28,NA,CASRTSGVGNQPQHF
TRBJ2-5,TRBV9,TRBD2,CASSRTSGRPVETQYF
TRBJ2-7,TRBV15,TRBD2,CATSTFSRGGSYEQYF
TRBJ1-1,TRBV10-3,NA,CAISARDTEAFF
TRBJ2-1,TRBV25-1,TRBD1,CASSEPGTGGAGEQFF
TRBJ2-1,TRBV6-1,TRBD1,CASNPGQGAGDEQFF
TRBJ2-5,TRBV2,NA,CASTERGMLGETQYF
TRBJ1-5,TRBV19,NA,CASTSVRNGQPQHF
TRBJ1-2,TRBV19,NA,CASIGGQLGHYGYTF
TRBJ2-1,TRBV11-2,TRBD1,CASSLTGASLHEQFF
TRBJ2-5,TRBV7-2,NA,CASSLRGETQYF
TRBJ2-2,TRBV5-1,TRBD1,CASSSQGDTGELFF
TRBJ2-3,TRBV6-5,TRBD2,CASSPTSGGASTQYF
TRBJ2-6,TRBV7-6,TRBD2,CASSLVASGSVSSSGANVLTF
TRBJ2-2,TRBV9,NA,CARFHRTANTGELFF
TRBJ2-5,TRBV7-2,NA,CASTPGPAQETQYF
TRBJ2-1,TRBV5-4,NA,CASSLPMRGGSDEQFF
TRBJ2-5,TRBV18,TRBD1,CASSPQGMKTQYF
TRBJ1-6,TRBV6-1,NA,CASSEFRAGMGSPLHF
TRBJ2-5,TRBV29-1,NA,CSVEPGGETQYF
TRBJ1-5,TRBV13,TRBD1,CASIAPDPDRPRWEPQHF
TRBJ2-1,TRBV6-6,NA,CASSAGSQFF
TRBJ1-3,TRBV2,TRBD1,CATSGTASGNTIYF
TRBJ2-7,TRBV7-9,NA,CASSLGDSASYEQYF
TRBJ2-7,TRBV5-1,NA,CASSLPGAAYEQYF
TRBJ2-1,TRBV5-1,NA,CASSLGLMSSYNEQFF
TRBJ2-1,TRBV7-2,NA,CASSLEPNNEQFF
TRBJ2-3,TRBV4-1,TRBD2,CASSQDSGGAGTDTQYF
TRBJ2-7,TRBV5-1,TRBD2,CASSPWGLDSYEQYF
TRBJ1-1,TRBV11-2,TRBD1,CASSLGQGATEAFF
TRBJ2-5,TRBV7-2,NA,CASSSLPGAWETQYF
TRBJ2-1,TRBV30,NA,CAFDPGSYNEQFF
TRBJ1-5,TRBV5-6,NA,CASSNGQINQPQHF
TRBJ2-7,TRBV6-5,TRBD1,CASSYSYRGEHEQYF
TRBJ2-6,TRBV4-1,TRBD1,CASSQDQDRVQSGANVLTF
TRBJ2-7,TRBV4-1,TRBD1,CASSQGQGSSYEQYF
TRBJ2-2,TRBV4-1,TRBD1,CASSQATGVTGELFF
TRBJ2-1,TRBV6-1,TRBD2,CASSAGTSGRRYNEQFF
TRBJ1-6,TRBV6-5,TRBD1,CASSSSGQGNSPLHF
TRBJ2-1,TRBV19,NA,CASSYQGTYNEQFF
TRBJ2-7,TRBV18,TRBD1,CASSPPQGAAQYF
TRBJ1-1,TRBV9,NA,CASSVYRDGTEAFF
TRBJ2-1,TRBV4-1,TRBD2,CASSQGTSGDSEQFF
TRBJ2-7,TRBV5-4,NA,CASSWFGGAYEQYF
TRBJ2-2,TRBV30,NA,CAHSGTGELFF
TRBJ2-5,TRBV6-5,NA,CASSYSIAPQETQYF
TRBJ2-2,TRBV4-1,NA,CASSSQRTGELFF
TRBJ2-3,TRBV4-1,NA,CASSAPRGLPDDTQYF
TRBJ2-1,TRBV18,NA,CASSTRGSGNNEQFF
TRBJ2-1,TRBV6-5,NA,CASSYSRLSSYNEQFF
TRBJ2-5,TRBV4-1,TRBD1,CASSQPGQGETQYF
TRBJ1-5,TRBV2,TRBD1,CASSGQGGGNQPQHF
TRBJ2-3,TRBV5-1,NA,CASSFRGSSTDTQYF
TRBJ1-5,TRBV2,NA,CASSEGGRGQPQHF
TRBJ2-3,TRBV9,TRBD1,CASRASGGSTDTQYF